These 8 T cell receptor beta chains came from one sample sequenced in a study of T-cell reconstitution after alpha-beta-depleted transplantation in children (TCRdb year 2016). Receptor libraries were prepared by PCR. TCRdb records Illumina HiSeq 2500 as the sequencer. To normalize quantification of the TCRbeta repertoire, the TCR libraries were built with molecular barcoding that relied on unique molecular identifiers. Starting from the raw public reads, TCRdb applied fastp trimming at Q25, assembled clones with MiXCR and retained in-frame beta chains. Under each unique CDR3 protein, matching rows form one entry showing the most common genes and DNA. Recorded for this sample are approximately 590,000 distinct CDR3 sequences; about 10% of them occurred a single time. The leading ten clones occupy around 4% of the sample. This sample comprised PBMCs from the stem cell graft donor, obtained from the stem cell graft. The receptors were gathered from a human donor who donated a stem cell graft to a child with acute myeloid leukemia.

V and J are TRBV29-1 and TRBJ1-1, with TRBD1 identical over 9 bases. Germline V gene sequence: CDR1 SQVTM, CDR2 ANQGSEA. The CDR3 is 13 residues long. V shed 5 bases, J shed 2 bases, and the junction held 3 bases outside the gene matches. The CDR3 spells CSVTDRGNTEAFF. CDR3 coding DNA: TGCAGCGTTACGGACAGGGGAAACACTGAAGCTTTCTTT.

This clonotype showed up just a few times. The chain employs TRBV11-2 and TRBJ2-1; 10 bases map to TRBD2. This CDR3 contains 19 residues. Germline CDR1 SGHAT, CDR2 FQNNGV. After removal of 5 bases from V and 3 bases from J, the junction contained 16 bases not matched to a gene. CDR3 residues: CASSIRGSGRAPLYNEQFF. DNA of the CDR3: TGTGCCAGCAGCATCAGAGGGAGCGGGAGGGCGCCCCTCTACAATGAGCAGTTCTTC.

CDR3 sequence reads: CASGGAGAYEQYF. DNA of the CDR3: TGCGCCAGCGGGGGCGCAGGCGCCTACGAGCAGTACTTC. The rearrangement joins TRBV5-1 to TRBJ2-7; D possibly corresponds to TRBD1 (6 bases). V lost 7 bases to trimming and J lost 2 bases, with 13 bases between them. This CDR3 has 13 residues. Looked up from germline, CDR1 is SGHRS and CDR2 is YFSETQ.

This clonotype was picked up a small number of times. The rearrangement links TRBV14 to TRBJ2-7; D is perhaps TRBD1 or TRBD2 (5 bases each). Trimming left V 1 base short and J 5 bases short, with 6 bases between. Germline CDR1 SGHDN, CDR2 FVKESK. The CDR3 is 12 residues long. CDR3 protein: CASSQGGNEQYF. In nucleotides, the CDR3 is TGTGCCAGCAGCCAAGGGGGGAACGAGCAGTACTTC.

This clonotype has only a few counts. V is TRBV4-3 and J is TRBJ2-1, with 7 nucleotides matching TRBD1. The CDR3 loop spans 17 amino acids. Germline CDR1 is LGHNA and CDR2 is YSLEER. V lost 4 bases and J lost 1; bases outside the gene matches: 10. CDR3 region: CASSLLYGTDSYNEQFF. In DNA form, the CDR3 reads TGCGCCAGCAGCCTCCTCTATGGGACAGATTCCTACAATGAGCAGTTCTTC.

This clonotype has at least ten counts. This chain connects TRBV29-1 to TRBJ1-2; D not resolved. The CDR3 length is 11 residues. Trimming took off 3 bases at V and 3 bases at J, with 5 bases between the two ends. Per the germline V gene, CDR1 is SQVTM and CDR2 is ANQGSEA. This CDR3 is CSVDTHYGYTF. The CDR3 bases are TGCAGCGTTGACACACACTATGGCTACACCTTC.

The V call is TRBV7-8, the J call TRBJ2-7; a weak D match, TRBD2 (5 bases). The CDR3 contains 12 residues. Germline CDR1 reads SGHVS; CDR2 reads FQNEAQ. V dropped 1 base and J dropped 5 bases, with 6 bases sitting between them. The chain's CDR3 is CASSLGTDEQYF. DNA of the CDR3: TGTGCCAGCAGCTTAGGGACTGACGAGCAGTACTTC. Together with reference TRBV7-8 and TRBJ2-7, the CDR3 gives the full variable domain: GAGVSQSPRYKVAKRGQDVALRCDPISGHVSLFWYQQALGQGPEFLTYFQNEAQLDKSGLPSDRFFAERPEGSVSTLKIQRTQQEDSAVYLCASSLGTDEQYFGPGTRLTVT.

This chain uses TRBV20-1 with TRBJ2-1; 10 nucleotides agree with TRBD2. The V and J ends lost 0 bases and 4 bases, in that order; junction bases with no gene match: 12. The CDR3 contains 18 residues. Germline V lookup: CDR1 DFQATT, CDR2 SNEGSKA (reference sequence). In DNA, the CDR3 is TGCAGTGCTAGAGATCGTCTCCGAGCGGGAGGGCCGTACAATGAGCAGTTCTTC. Encoded protein: CSARDRLRAGGPYNEQFF.